This T cell receptor (beta chain) was obtained from a study of OX40 agonist ivuxolimab in advanced cancers. Study summary: An agonistic anti-OX40 (CD134) antibody, ivuxolimab, was used to treat the patients. Study findings and constraints: Some nonresponders also had low normalized T-cell clonal expansion.

This clone was seen once. Its target is not known. The data were produced by immunoSEQ multiplex PCR, yet TCRdb's version contains in-frame clones alone and is incomplete. This sample carries some 71,000 clones, roughly nine tenths of them seen once, and the ten largest clones take about 14%. Germline CDR1 is SGHVS and CDR2 is FNYEAQ. V lost 4 bases, J lost 10 bases, and 17 bases lay in between. The CDR3 contains 14 residues. The chain recombines TRBV7-6 with TRBJ2-1; maybe TRBD2 (8 bases). Sequenced material: CD4+ or CD8+ T cells sorted from blood, taken in a trial of the OX40 agonist ivuxolimab. The receptor's source is an adult with an advanced solid tumor such as melanoma, head and neck, liver or kidney cancer. CDR3 sequence: CASSWTSQGVEQFF. CDR3 nucleotides: TGTGCCAGCAGCTGGACTAGCCAGGGGGTGGAGCAGTTCTTC.